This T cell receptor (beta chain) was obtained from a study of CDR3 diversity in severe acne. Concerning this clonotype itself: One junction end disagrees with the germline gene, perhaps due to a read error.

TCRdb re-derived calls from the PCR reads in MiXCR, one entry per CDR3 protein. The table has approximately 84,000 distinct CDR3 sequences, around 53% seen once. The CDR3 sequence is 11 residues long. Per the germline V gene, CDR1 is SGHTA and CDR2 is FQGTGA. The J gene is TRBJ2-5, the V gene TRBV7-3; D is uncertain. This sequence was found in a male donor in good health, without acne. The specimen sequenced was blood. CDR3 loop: CTSSEQETQYF. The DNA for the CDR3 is TGTACCAGCAGCGAACAAGAAACCCAGTACTTC.